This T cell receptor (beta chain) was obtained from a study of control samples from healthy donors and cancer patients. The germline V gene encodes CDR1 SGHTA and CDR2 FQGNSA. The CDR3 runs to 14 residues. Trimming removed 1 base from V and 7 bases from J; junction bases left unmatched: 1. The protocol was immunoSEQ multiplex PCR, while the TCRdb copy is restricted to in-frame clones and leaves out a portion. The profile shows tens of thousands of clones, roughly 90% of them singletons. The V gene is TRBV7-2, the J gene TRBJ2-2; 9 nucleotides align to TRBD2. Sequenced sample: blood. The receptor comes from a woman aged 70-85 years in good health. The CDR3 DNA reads TGTGCCAGCAGCTTAGTAGCGGGAGTCGGGGAGCTGTTTTTT. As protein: CASSLVAGVGELFF.